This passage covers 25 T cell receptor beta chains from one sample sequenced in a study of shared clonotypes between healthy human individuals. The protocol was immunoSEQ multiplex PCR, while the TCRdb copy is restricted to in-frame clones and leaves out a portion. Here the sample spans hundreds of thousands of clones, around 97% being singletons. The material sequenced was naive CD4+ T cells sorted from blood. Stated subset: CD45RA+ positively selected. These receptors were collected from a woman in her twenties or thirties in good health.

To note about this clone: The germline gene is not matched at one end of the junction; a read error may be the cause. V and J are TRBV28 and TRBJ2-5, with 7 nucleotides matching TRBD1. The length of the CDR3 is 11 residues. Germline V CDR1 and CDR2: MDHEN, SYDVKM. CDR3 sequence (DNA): TGTGCCAGCAGTTTAGACAGGGAGTTCCACTTC. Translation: CASSLDREFHF.

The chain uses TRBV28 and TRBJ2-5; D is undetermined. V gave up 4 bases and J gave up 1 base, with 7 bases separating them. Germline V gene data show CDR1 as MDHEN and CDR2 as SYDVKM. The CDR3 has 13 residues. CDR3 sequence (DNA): TGTGCCAGCAGTTCTGGCAGCCAAGAGACCCAGTACTTC. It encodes CASSSGSQETQYF.

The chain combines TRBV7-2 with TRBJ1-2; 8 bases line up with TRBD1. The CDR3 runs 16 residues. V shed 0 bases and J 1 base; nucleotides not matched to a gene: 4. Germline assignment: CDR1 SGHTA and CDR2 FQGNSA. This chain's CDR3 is CASSLARDRNNYGYTF. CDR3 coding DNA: TGTGCCAGCAGCTTAGCAAGGGACAGGAATAACTATGGCTACACCTTC.

The CDR3 loop is CASRRSGNEKLFF. DNA for the CDR3: TGTGCCAGCAGAAGATCGGGTAATGAAAAACTGTTTTTT. V is TRBV27 and J is TRBJ1-4, with D hard to call. There are 13 residues in the CDR3. The V and J ends lost 6 bases and 4 bases respectively, with 9 bases between them. CDR1 and CDR2 (germline): MNHEY, SMNVEV (reference sequence).

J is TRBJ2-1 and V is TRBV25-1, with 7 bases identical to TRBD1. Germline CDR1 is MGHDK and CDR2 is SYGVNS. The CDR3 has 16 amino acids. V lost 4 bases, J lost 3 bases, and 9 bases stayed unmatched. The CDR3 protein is CASSASGTALYNEQFF. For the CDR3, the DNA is TGTGCCAGCAGTGCCTCCGGGACAGCCCTCTACAATGAGCAGTTCTTC. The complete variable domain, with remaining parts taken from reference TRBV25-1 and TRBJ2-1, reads EADIYQTPRYLVIGTGKKITLECSQTMGHDKMYWYQQDPGMELHLIHYSYGVNSTEKGDLSSESTVSRIRTEHFPLTLESARPSHTSQYLCASSASGTALYNEQFFGPGTRLTVL.

The CDR3 spells CASSEADPFTNEQFF. The CDR3 bases are TGTGCCAGCAGTGAAGCGGACCCATTTACCAATGAGCAGTTCTTC. The rearrangement joins TRBV6-1 to TRBJ2-1, with unresolved D. From germline, CDR1 is MNHNS and CDR2 SASEGT. The V end lost 0 bases, the J end lost 6 bases, and 12 bases lay between the germline ends. CDR3 length: 15 residues.

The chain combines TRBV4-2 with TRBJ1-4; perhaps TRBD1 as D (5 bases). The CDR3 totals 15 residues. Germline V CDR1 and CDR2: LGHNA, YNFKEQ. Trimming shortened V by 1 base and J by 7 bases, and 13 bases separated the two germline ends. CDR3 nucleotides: TGTGCCAGCAGCCAAGTCACGCAGGGTAGTGAAAAACTGTTTTTT. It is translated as CASSQVTQGSEKLFF.

CDR3 sequence (DNA): TGTGCCAGCAGTCAGACAGGGGGCTGGTACGAGCAGTACTTC. This encodes CASSQTGGWYEQYF. The chain employs TRBV2 and TRBJ2-7, with 10 positions matching TRBD1. J gave up 4 bases and V 5 bases, and 5 bases lay outside the gene matches. The length of the CDR3 is 14 residues. Germline lookup yields CDR1 SNHLY and CDR2 FYNNEI.

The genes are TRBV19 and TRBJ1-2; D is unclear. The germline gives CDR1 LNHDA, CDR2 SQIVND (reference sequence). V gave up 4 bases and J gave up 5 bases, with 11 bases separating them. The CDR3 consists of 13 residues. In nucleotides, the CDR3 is TGTGCCAGTAGTACGACCACGGTGTATGGCTACACCTTC. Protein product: CASSTTTVYGYTF.

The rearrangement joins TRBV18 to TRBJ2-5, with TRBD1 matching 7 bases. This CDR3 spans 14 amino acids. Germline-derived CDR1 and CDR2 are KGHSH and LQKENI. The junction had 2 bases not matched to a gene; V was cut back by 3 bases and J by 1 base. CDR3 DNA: TGTGCCAGCTCACCGACAGGGAGCCAAGAGACCCAGTACTTC. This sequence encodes CASSPTGSQETQYF.

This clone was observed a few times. The CDR3 DNA is TGCGCCAGCAGCTTGACGGGGATAAATGAAAAACTGTTTTTT. It codes for CASSLTGINEKLFF. This chain links TRBV5-1 with TRBJ1-4, with D hard to call. The CDR3 sequence is 14 residues long. The germline gives CDR1 SGHRS, CDR2 YFSETQ. V was cut by 1 base and J by 5 bases, with 9 bases left in between.

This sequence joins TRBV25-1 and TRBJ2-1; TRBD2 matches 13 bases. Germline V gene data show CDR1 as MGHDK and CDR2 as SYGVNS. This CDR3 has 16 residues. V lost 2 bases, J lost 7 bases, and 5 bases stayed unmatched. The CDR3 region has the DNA TGTGCCAGCAGTGAACAGGGGACTAGCGGGAAAAATGAGCAGTTCTTC. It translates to CASSEQGTSGKNEQFF.

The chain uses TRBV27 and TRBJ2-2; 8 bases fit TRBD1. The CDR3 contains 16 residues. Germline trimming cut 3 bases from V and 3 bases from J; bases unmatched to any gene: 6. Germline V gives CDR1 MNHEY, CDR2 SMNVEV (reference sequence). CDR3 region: CASSFQGASDTGELFF. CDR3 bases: TGTGCCAGCAGTTTCCAGGGGGCGTCCGACACCGGGGAGCTGTTTTTT.

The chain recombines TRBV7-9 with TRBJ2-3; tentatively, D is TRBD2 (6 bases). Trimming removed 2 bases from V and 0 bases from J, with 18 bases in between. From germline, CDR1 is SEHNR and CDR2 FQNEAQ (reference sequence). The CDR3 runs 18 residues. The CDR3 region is CASSLPRGRGSSTDTQYF. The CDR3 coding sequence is TGTGCCAGCAGCTTACCGCGGGGCCGGGGGTCTAGCACAGATACGCAGTATTTT. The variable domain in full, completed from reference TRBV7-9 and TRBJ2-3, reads DTGVSQNPRHKITKRGQNVTFRCDPISEHNRLYWYRQTLGQGPEFLTYFQNEAQLEKSRLLSDRFSAERPKGSFSTLEIQRTEQGDSAMYLCASSLPRGRGSSTDTQYFGPGTRLTVL.

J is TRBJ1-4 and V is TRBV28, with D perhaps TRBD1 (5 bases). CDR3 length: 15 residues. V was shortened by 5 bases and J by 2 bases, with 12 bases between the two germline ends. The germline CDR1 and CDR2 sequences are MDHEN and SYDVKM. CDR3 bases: TGTGCCAGCAGTACGCGGGACGTTACTAATGAAAAACTGTTTTTT. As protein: CASSTRDVTNEKLFF.

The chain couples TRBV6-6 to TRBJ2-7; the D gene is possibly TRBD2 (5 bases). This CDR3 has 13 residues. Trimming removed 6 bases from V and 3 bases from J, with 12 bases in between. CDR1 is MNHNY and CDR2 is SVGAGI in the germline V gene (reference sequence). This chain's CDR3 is CASRGPGNYEQYF. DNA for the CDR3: TGTGCCAGCAGAGGTCCGGGAAACTACGAGCAGTACTTC.

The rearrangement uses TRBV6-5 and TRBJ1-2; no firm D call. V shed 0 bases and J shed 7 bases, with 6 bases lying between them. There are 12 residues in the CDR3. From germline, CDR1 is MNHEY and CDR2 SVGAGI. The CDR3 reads CASSYSGAGYTF. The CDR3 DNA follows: TGTGCCAGCAGTTACTCAGGTGCTGGCTACACCTTC.

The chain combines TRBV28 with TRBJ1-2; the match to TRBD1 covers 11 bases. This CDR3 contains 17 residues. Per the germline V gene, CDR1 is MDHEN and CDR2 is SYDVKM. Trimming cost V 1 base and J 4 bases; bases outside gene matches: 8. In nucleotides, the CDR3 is TGTGCCAGCAGTTTATTGGGACAGGGGGGACAATTCTATGGCTACACCTTC. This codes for CASSLLGQGGQFYGYTF.

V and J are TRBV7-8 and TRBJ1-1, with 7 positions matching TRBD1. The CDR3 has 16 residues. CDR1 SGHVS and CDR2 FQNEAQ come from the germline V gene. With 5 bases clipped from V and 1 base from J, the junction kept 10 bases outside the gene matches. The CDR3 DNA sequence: TGTGCCAGCAGCCAACGACAGGGAGTGAGGAACACTGAAGCTTTCTTT. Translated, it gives CASSQRQGVRNTEAFF.

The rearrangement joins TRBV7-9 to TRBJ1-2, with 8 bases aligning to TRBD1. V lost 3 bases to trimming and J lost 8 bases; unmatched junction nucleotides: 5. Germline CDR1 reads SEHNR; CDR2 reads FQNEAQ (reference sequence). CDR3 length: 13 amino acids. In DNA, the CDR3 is TGTGCCAGCAGCTTCGGGACAGGTGACGGCTACACCTTC. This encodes CASSFGTGDGYTF.

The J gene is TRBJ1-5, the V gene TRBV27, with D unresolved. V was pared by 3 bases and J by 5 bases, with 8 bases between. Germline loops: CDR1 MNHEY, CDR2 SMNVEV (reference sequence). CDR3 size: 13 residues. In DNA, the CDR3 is TGTGCCAGCAGTTTGGAAGAGCATCAGCCCCAGCATTTT. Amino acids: CASSLEEHQPQHF.

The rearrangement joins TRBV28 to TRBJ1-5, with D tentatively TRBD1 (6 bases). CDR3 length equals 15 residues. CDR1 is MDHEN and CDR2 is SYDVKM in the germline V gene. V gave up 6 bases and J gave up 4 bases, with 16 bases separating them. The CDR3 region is CASSTKQGTNQPQHF. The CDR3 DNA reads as TGTGCCAGCAGCACTAAACAGGGTACTAATCAGCCCCAGCATTTT.

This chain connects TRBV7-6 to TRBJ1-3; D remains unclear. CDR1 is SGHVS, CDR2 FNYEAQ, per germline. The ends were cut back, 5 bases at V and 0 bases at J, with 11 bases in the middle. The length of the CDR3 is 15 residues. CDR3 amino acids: CASSQQSISGNTIYF. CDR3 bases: TGTGCCAGCAGCCAGCAGTCAATCTCTGGAAACACCATATATTTT.

The CDR3 region has the DNA TGTGCCAGTGCGCTCGACCCTGCCTACGAGCAGTACTTC. Residues: CASALDPAYEQYF. The V gene is TRBV2, the J gene TRBJ2-7, with D unclear. The CDR3 has 13 residues. Trimming took off 9 bases at V and 2 bases at J, with 14 bases between the two ends. The V gene's germline CDR1 is SNHLY and CDR2 FYNNEI.

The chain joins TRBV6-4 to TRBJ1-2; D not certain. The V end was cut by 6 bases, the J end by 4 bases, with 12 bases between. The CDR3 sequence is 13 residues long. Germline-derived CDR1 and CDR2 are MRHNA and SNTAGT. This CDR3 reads CASSEGESYGYTF. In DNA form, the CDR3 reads TGTGCCAGCAGCGAGGGAGAAAGCTATGGCTACACCTTC.